The clone carrying this TCR beta chain was counted only a few times. As processed by the authors: Estimates of nucleated cell counts were drawn from the amplification of reference gene primers. Method: immunoSEQ multiplex PCR; TCRdb's copy keeps in-frame clones and lacks some. Clone size and the V and J calls come from that table; the DNA yielded D and trimming. The data show fewer than 350,000 clones, 70% to 90% seen once. This sample stems from a study of blood T cell repertoires in COVID-19. The wider study: Researchers got acute and convalescent COVID-19 samples from the United States, Italy and Spain.

J gave up 5 bases and V 4 bases, and 6 bases lay outside the gene matches. The CDR3 is 14 residues long. The germline gives CDR1 SGHAT, CDR2 FQNNGV. The chain employs TRBV11-2 and TRBJ1-1; TRBD1 agrees at 8 bases. This receptor was obtained from a woman aged 30 to 39 with COVID-19, enrolled during active disease. Source material: peripheral blood. The chain's CDR3 is CASSYPGQATEAFF. CDR3 bases: TGTGCCAGCAGCTATCCGGGACAGGCGACTGAAGCTTTCTTT.